This T cell receptor beta chain was identified in a study of blood T cell repertoires in COVID-19. For the study at large: The origin of the acute and convalescent COVID-19 samples was the United States, Italy and Spain. PBMCs, B-cell-depleted T cells, or T cells were the source of the cDNA or gDNA that made up the material.

Libraries were prepared by immunoSEQ multiplex PCR; TCRdb keeps only in-frame clonotypes and omits some of them. The sample consists of approximately 150,000 clones, roughly 89% of them appearing once. V gave up 3 bases and J gave up 0 bases; unmatched junction bases: 3. The CDR3 is 16 amino acids. In germline, CDR1 is MGHRA, CDR2 YSYEKL. The rearrangement uses TRBV4-1 and TRBJ1-5, with TRBD1 identical over 9 bases. This clonotype was obtained from a woman aged 55-69 years who had recovered from COVID-19. Sequences were obtained from peripheral blood. Here the CDR3 DNA reads TGCGCCAGCAGCCATGAGGACAGGGGTAGCAATCAGCCCCAGCATTTT. It specifies CASSHEDRGSNQPQHF.